This TCR beta chain stems from a study of T cell repertoires in cytomegalovirus infection. CDR1 and CDR2 from the germline V gene are MNHNS and SASEGT. The CDR3 totals 17 residues. Trimming took 5 bases from V and 3 from J; bases not matched to a gene: 9. TCRdb analysed the reads with MiXCR anew, one entry per CDR3 protein. The sample holds fewer than 550,000 distinct CDR3 sequences, 25% to 40% seen once. Overall study results and limits: Clonotype analysis showed dominance of the ex vivo response by HLA-C-restricted CMV-specific TCR beta clonotypes.

This clonotype showed up just a few times. Its specificity is unknown. This TCR came from a human donor in good health (CMV status not recorded). Some clones in this sample may be carry-over from other donors' samples. Sequencing was performed on PBMCs. The rearrangement uses TRBV6-1 and TRBJ1-3, with TRBD1 matching over 11 bases. The CDR3 nucleotides are TGTGCCAGCAGTTCCGGGGCGGACAGGGGGCTTGGAAACACCATATATTTT. Translation: CASSSGADRGLGNTIYF.